A single sample is the source of the 20 T cell receptor beta chains below, sequenced in a study of T cell responses to AZD1222 COVID-19 vaccine. Only in-frame clones appear in the TCRdb table, and some are missing; sequencing was by immunoSEQ multiplex PCR. The table records around 160,000 clones, about 93% of them present only once. The sequenced sample was peripheral blood, obtained on day 0 of AZD1222 vaccination. These receptors all come from an adult in good health.

The V gene is TRBV7-9, the J gene TRBJ2-5; D possibly uses TRBD1 or TRBD2 (5 bases each). The CDR3 extends over 14 amino acids. The V end was cut by 0 bases, the J end by 0 bases, with 5 bases between. Germline V gene lookup returns CDR1 SEHNR and CDR2 FQNEAQ (reference sequence). DNA for the CDR3: TGTGCCAGCAGCTTAGCGGGACACCAAGAGACCCAGTACTTC. It codes for CASSLAGHQETQYF.

This clone was observed a few times. V gene TRBV7-8 combines with J gene TRBJ1-1; weak D call: TRBD1 (5 bases). V lost 3 bases and J lost 3, with 14 bases in between. Germline loops: CDR1 SGHVS, CDR2 FQNEAQ. There are 15 residues in the CDR3. Here the CDR3 DNA reads TGTGCCAGCAGCTTGTCCAGGGTAGAGGACACTGAAGCTTTCTTT. Translated, it gives CASSLSRVEDTEAFF.

The chain combines TRBV6-4 with TRBJ1-1; D might be TRBD1 (6 bases). V lost 3 bases and J 11 bases, leaving 16 bases between the germline ends. The germline CDR1 and CDR2 sequences are MRHNA and SNTAGT. The CDR3 is 13 amino acids. CDR3 amino acids: CASSELGGREAFF. As DNA, the CDR3 is TGTGCCAGCAGTGAATTGGGGGGGCGCGAGGCTTTCTTT.

The chain links TRBV11-1 to TRBJ2-5; D is unresolved. Trimming pared 3 bases from V and 1 base from J, leaving 9 bases between. This CDR3 is built from 14 residues. Germline-derived CDR1 and CDR2 are SGHAT and FQDESV (reference sequence). The CDR3 sequence: CASSFSETQETQYF. In DNA form, the CDR3 reads TGTGCCAGCAGCTTCTCGGAGACCCAAGAGACCCAGTACTTC.

This chain links TRBV4-2 with TRBJ1-2; the D gene is possibly TRBD1 (5 bases). V was pared by 2 bases and J by 2 bases, with 12 bases between. Germline V gene lookup returns CDR1 LGHNA and CDR2 YNFKEQ. This CDR3 has 15 amino acids. CDR3 sequence: CASSQSSGQNYGYTF. The CDR3 bases are TGTGCCAGCAGCCAATCGTCAGGACAAAACTATGGCTACACCTTC.

The V call is TRBV6-5, the J call TRBJ1-2; D ambiguous. This CDR3 region has 12 residues. The germline CDR1 and CDR2 sequences are MNHEY and SVGAGI. Trimming left V 5 bases short and J 7 bases short, with 11 bases between. The CDR3 DNA reads TGTGCCAGCAGTACCCTTGAGCGTGGCTACACCTTC. Its translation is CASSTLERGYTF.

V usage is TRBV4-3 and J usage is TRBJ1-4; 9 nucleotides agree with TRBD1. The CDR3 is 15 residues long. Germline V lookup: CDR1 LGHNA, CDR2 YSLEER. With 5 bases clipped from V and 8 bases from J, the junction kept 9 bases outside the gene matches. The CDR3 loop is CASSNGQGREEKLFF. The CDR3 coding sequence is TGCGCCAGCAGCAATGGACAGGGGAGGGAGGAAAAACTGTTTTTT.

The chain carries TRBV25-1 and TRBJ1-1; 9 bases align to TRBD1. This CDR3 is 15 amino acids long. V lost 2 bases to trimming and J lost 4 bases; unmatched junction nucleotides: 5. The germline CDR1 and CDR2 sequences are MGHDK and SYGVNS. The DNA for the CDR3 is TGTGCCAGCAGTGAAGCCGGACAGGGGAGCACTGAAGCTTTCTTT. It specifies CASSEAGQGSTEAFF.

The chain couples TRBV6-6 to TRBJ1-6; D not certain. V was clipped by 2 bases and J by 7 bases, with 12 bases between them. The CDR3 is made up of 15 amino acids. The V gene's germline CDR1 is MNHNY and CDR2 SVGAGI (reference sequence). As DNA, the CDR3 is TGTGCCAGCAGTTACAGCGTCGGCGGGAATTCACCCCTCCACTTT. Its translation is CASSYSVGGNSPLHF.

The chain employs TRBV28 and TRBJ1-2; D remains unclear. With 3 bases removed from V and 7 bases from J, the gap between germline ends came to 6 bases. This CDR3 has 11 amino acids. Germline V lookup: CDR1 MDHEN, CDR2 SYDVKM. The CDR3 DNA reads TGTGCCAGCAGTTTGGGAGTTGGCTACACCTTC. Protein sequence: CASSLGVGYTF.

The chain joins TRBV5-1 to TRBJ2-5, with a possible D match to TRBD2 (5 bases). Between the trimmed V and J ends, which lost 0 bases and 5 bases, there was a span of 8 bases. The CDR3 length is 13 residues. The germline V gene encodes CDR1 SGHRS and CDR2 YFSETQ. The CDR3 protein is CASSLALAETQYF. DNA of the CDR3: TGCGCCAGCAGCTTGGCTCTAGCTGAGACCCAGTACTTC.

V is TRBV28 and J is TRBJ2-2; TRBD2 agrees at 14 bases. This CDR3 spans 16 amino acids. Trimming took 6 bases from V and 1 from J; bases not matched to a gene: 1. Germline lookup yields CDR1 MDHEN and CDR2 SYDVKM. CDR3 DNA: TGTGCCAGCAGGACTAGCGGGAGGGGGAACACCGGGGAGCTGTTTTTT. Its protein product is CASRTSGRGNTGELFF.

The chain combines TRBV7-8 with TRBJ2-1, with TRBD2 matching over 9 bases. The CDR3 spans 14 residues. V shed 3 bases and J 8 bases; nucleotides not matched to a gene: 5. Germline CDR1 SGHVS, CDR2 FQNEAQ. The CDR3 DNA reads as TGTGCCAGCAGCTTGGCTAGCGGGGTCCATGAGCAGTTCTTC. The encoded protein is CASSLASGVHEQFF.

The genes are TRBV9 and TRBJ2-3; 8 nucleotides align to TRBD2. The J segment lost 0 bases and the V segment lost 0 bases, leaving 15 bases of the junction unmatched. CDR3 size: 20 residues. Germline CDR1 reads SGDLS; CDR2 reads YYNGEE. In nucleotides, the CDR3 is TGTGCCAGCAGCGTAGAACCAGCGGGAGAGGTCATTACTAGCACAGATACGCAGTATTTT. It yields the protein CASSVEPAGEVITSTDTQYF.

This chain joins TRBV7-9 and TRBJ2-3, with no clear D. V shed 1 base and J shed 0 bases, with 5 bases lying between them. Per the germline V gene, CDR1 is SEHNR and CDR2 is FQNEAQ (reference sequence). The CDR3 contains 14 residues. This CDR3 is CASSLDLSTDTQYF. In nucleotides, the CDR3 is TGTGCCAGCAGCTTAGATCTCAGCACAGATACGCAGTATTTT. Together with reference TRBV7-9 and TRBJ2-3, the CDR3 gives the full variable domain: DTGVSQNPRHKITKRGQNVTFRCDPISEHNRLYWYRQTLGQGPEFLTYFQNEAQLEKSRLLSDRFSAERPKGSFSTLEIQRTEQGDSAMYLCASSLDLSTDTQYFGPGTRLTVL.

The chain joins TRBV9 to TRBJ2-2, with a possible D match to TRBD2 (5 bases). Germline CDR1 reads SGDLS; CDR2 reads YYNGEE. Trimming pared 4 bases from V and 4 bases from J, leaving 14 bases between. CDR3 length: 15 residues. This CDR3 reads CASSHGGIGTGELFF. The CDR3 nucleotides read TGTGCCAGCAGCCATGGAGGTATTGGCACCGGGGAGCTGTTTTTT. Full variable domain (rest looked up from reference TRBV9 and TRBJ2-2): DSGVTQTPKHLITATGQRVTLRCSPRSGDLSVYWYQQSLDQGLQFLIQYYNGEERAKGNILERFSAQQFPDLHSELNLSSLELGDSALYFCASSHGGIGTGELFFGEGSRLTVL.

The chain recombines TRBV19 with TRBJ1-2; 9 nucleotides agree with TRBD1. Germline V gives CDR1 LNHDA, CDR2 SQIVND (reference sequence). Losses at the gene ends were 3 bases for V and 8 bases for J; bases not matched to a gene: 10. CDR3 length equals 15 residues. In DNA form, the CDR3 reads TGTGCCAGTAGTATCCCTGACAGGGGGATTGCGGGCTACACCTTC. Translation gives CASSIPDRGIAGYTF.

This clone was seen once. The rearrangement uses TRBV5-4 and TRBJ2-7; D uncertain. The CDR3 loop spans 15 amino acids. V lost 3 bases to trimming and J lost 6 bases, with 19 bases between them. Germline CDR1 and CDR2: SGHNT and YYREEE (reference sequence). The CDR3 here is CASSSDLASSAEQYF. As DNA, the CDR3 is TGTGCCAGCAGCTCCGATTTGGCTAGTTCTGCCGAGCAGTACTTC. Together with reference TRBV5-4 and TRBJ2-7, the CDR3 gives the full variable domain: ETGVTQSPTHLIKTRGQQVTLRCSSQSGHNTVSWYQQALGQGPQFIFQYYREEENGRGNFPPRFSGLQFPNYSSELNVNALELDDSALYLCASSSDLASSAEQYFGPGTRLTVT.

J is TRBJ2-7 and V is TRBV10-3; 11 nucleotides agree with TRBD1. Trimming took 9 bases from V and 2 from J; bases not matched to a gene: 3. This CDR3 has 13 residues. The germline V gene encodes CDR1 ENHRY and CDR2 SYGVKD. The CDR3 spells CAIGQGAPYEQYF. CDR3 nucleotides: TGTGCCATTGGACAGGGGGCCCCCTACGAGCAGTACTTC.

The chain recombines TRBV19 with TRBJ1-1; no reliable D call. The CDR3 sequence is 13 residues long. CDR1 is LNHDA, CDR2 SQIVND, per germline (reference sequence). V lost 1 base to trimming and J lost 4 bases, with 7 bases between them. The CDR3 bases are TGTGCCAGTAGTATAGGTGGCGGCACTGAAGCTTTCTTT. Translation gives CASSIGGGTEAFF.